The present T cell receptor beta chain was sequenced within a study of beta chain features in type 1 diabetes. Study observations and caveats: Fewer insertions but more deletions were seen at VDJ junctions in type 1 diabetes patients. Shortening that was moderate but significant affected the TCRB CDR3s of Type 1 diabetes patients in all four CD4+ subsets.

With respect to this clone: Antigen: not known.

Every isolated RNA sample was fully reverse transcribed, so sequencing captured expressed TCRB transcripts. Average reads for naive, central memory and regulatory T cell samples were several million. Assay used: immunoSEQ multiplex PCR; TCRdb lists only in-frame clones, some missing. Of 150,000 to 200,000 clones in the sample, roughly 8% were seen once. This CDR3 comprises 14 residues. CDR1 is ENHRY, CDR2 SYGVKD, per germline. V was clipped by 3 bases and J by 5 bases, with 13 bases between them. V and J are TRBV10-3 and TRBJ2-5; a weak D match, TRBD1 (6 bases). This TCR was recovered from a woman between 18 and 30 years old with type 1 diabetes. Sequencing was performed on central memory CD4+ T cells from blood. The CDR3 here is CAISETGSGETQYF. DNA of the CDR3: TGTGCCATCAGTGAAACAGGGTCGGGGGAGACCCAGTACTTC.